This T cell receptor (beta chain) came from a study of cytomegalovirus exposure and HLA in healthy donors. Study-wide findings and caveats: Earlier analysis yielded a pattern in which most TCR beta V segments were productive about 90% or about 30% of the time.

Nominally healthy donors provided the samples, though records likely missed some immune exposures. Comments on this clone: What it binds is unknown.

PCR employed 60 Vbeta and 13 Jbeta primers. Assay: immunoSEQ multiplex PCR; the TCRdb copy retains only in-frame clones and omits some. This sample has tens of thousands of clones, with roughly 70% found just once. This CDR3 has 16 residues. CDR1 SGHTS and CDR2 YDEGEE come from the germline V gene. Losses at the gene ends were 5 bases for V and 1 base for J; bases not matched to a gene: 9. Sequenced material: PBMCs. This sequence was found in a woman aged 40 to 50 in good health and CMV-seropositive. The chain carries TRBV5-8 and TRBJ2-3, with 8 nucleotides matching TRBD2. CDR3 sequence reads: CASSSRAGGGTDTQYF. The CDR3 DNA reads as TGTGCCAGCAGTTCCAGGGCGGGGGGCGGCACAGATACGCAGTATTTT. The full variable domain, rest sourced from reference TRBV5-8 and TRBJ2-3, is EAGVTQSPTHLIKTRGQQATLRCSPISGHTSVYWYQQALGLGLQFLLWYDEGEERNRGNFPPRFSGRQFPNYSSELNVNALELEDSALYLCASSSRAGGGTDTQYFGPGTRLTVL.